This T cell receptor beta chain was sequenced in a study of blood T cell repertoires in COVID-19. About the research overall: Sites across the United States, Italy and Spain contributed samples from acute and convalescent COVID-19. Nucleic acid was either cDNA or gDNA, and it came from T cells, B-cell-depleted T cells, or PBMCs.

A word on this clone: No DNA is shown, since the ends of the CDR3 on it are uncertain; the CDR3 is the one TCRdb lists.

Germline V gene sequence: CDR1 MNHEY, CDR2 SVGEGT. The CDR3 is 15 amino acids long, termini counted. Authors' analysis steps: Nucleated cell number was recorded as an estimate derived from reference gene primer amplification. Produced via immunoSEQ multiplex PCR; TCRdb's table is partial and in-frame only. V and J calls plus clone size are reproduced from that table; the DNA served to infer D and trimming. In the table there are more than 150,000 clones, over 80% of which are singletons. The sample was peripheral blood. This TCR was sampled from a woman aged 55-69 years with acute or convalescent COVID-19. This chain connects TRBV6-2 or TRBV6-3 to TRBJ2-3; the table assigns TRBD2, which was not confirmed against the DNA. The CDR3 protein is CASSSVRGGTDTQYF.